The rows below give T cell receptor beta chains drawn from one sample of a study of shared T cell receptors in the human thymus. Only in-frame clones appear in the TCRdb table, and some are missing; sequencing was by immunoSEQ multiplex PCR. The table has 630,000 or so clones, around 87% seen once. These data were also filed under a second study, of human thymus T cells.

Sequences were obtained from thymocytes. All receptors derive from a boy in the first two years of life with a congenital heart defect. The CDR3 runs from the conserved cysteine through the conserved F or W. The order of the fields is J gene, clone size, D gene, V gene, CDR3 protein, CDR3 DNA. D genes are given only for firm matches. The size of a clone is reported for some rows only, either as once, few or many, or as a class for expanded clones.

j_call: TRBJ2-3; clone_size: NA; d_call: NA; v_call: TRBV27; cdr3_aa: CASSFRDRGHSGGSTDTQYF; cdr3_nt: TGTGCCAGCAGTTTCCGGGACAGGGGCCATAGCGGGGGAAGCACAGATACGCAGTATTTT
j_call: TRBJ2-7; clone_size: NA; d_call: TRBD1; v_call: TRBV4-3; cdr3_aa: CASSQDFVRGDRAGEQYF; cdr3_nt: TGCGCCAGCAGCCAAGACTTTGTTCGGGGGGACAGGGCAGGCGAGCAGTACTTC
j_call: TRBJ2-3; clone_size: NA; d_call: TRBD2; v_call: TRBV6-5; cdr3_aa: CASRPTSGGGDTQYF; cdr3_nt: TGTGCCAGCAGACCGACTAGCGGGGGTGGAGATACGCAGTATTTT
j_call: TRBJ2-1; clone_size: NA; d_call: NA; v_call: TRBV28; cdr3_aa: CASSLNGRGAYNEQFF; cdr3_nt: TGTGCCAGCAGTTTGAACGGCAGGGGGGCCTACAATGAGCAGTTCTTC
j_call: TRBJ2-5; clone_size: NA; d_call: NA; v_call: TRBV14; cdr3_aa: CASSQEGARETQYF; cdr3_nt: TGTGCCAGCAGCCAAGAGGGGGCGCGGGAGACCCAGTACTTC
j_call: TRBJ2-5; clone_size: NA; d_call: NA; v_call: TRBV5-6; cdr3_aa: CASSLASLQETQYF; cdr3_nt: TGTGCCAGCAGCTTGGCCAGTTTACAAGAGACCCAGTACTTC
j_call: TRBJ1-2; clone_size: NA; d_call: TRBD1; v_call: TRBV28; cdr3_aa: CASSYGQGGYGYTF; cdr3_nt: TGTGCCAGCAGTTACGGACAGGGAGGTTATGGCTACACCTTC
j_call: TRBJ2-3; clone_size: NA; d_call: TRBD1; v_call: TRBV10-3; cdr3_aa: CAITPHIGLQGATDTQYF; cdr3_nt: TGTGCCATCACCCCTCACATTGGGTTACAGGGGGCAACAGATACGCAGTATTTT
j_call: TRBJ1-5; clone_size: few; d_call: NA; v_call: TRBV5-6; cdr3_aa: CASSLYRVNQPQHF; cdr3_nt: TGTGCCAGCAGCTTATACAGGGTCAATCAGCCCCAGCATTTT
j_call: TRBJ1-5; clone_size: NA; d_call: TRBD1; v_call: TRBV28; cdr3_aa: CASTSIDRDPNQPQHF; cdr3_nt: TGTGCCAGCACATCGATTGACAGGGACCCCAATCAGCCCCAGCATTTT
j_call: TRBJ2-5; clone_size: NA; d_call: TRBD1; v_call: TRBV29-1; cdr3_aa: CSVEGQGAGETQYF; cdr3_nt: TGCAGCGTTGAAGGACAGGGGGCGGGAGAGACCCAGTACTTC
j_call: TRBJ1-4; clone_size: NA; d_call: TRBD1; v_call: TRBV2; cdr3_aa: CASRQQGAINEKLFF; cdr3_nt: TGTGCCAGCAGGCAACAGGGGGCAATAAATGAAAAACTGTTTTTT
j_call: TRBJ2-2; clone_size: NA; d_call: NA; v_call: TRBV28; cdr3_aa: CASSQNFWELFF; cdr3_nt: TGTGCCAGCAGTCAAAATTTTTGGGAGCTGTTTTTT
j_call: TRBJ2-7; clone_size: NA; d_call: NA; v_call: TRBV6-5; cdr3_aa: CASSFDRLRYEQYF; cdr3_nt: TGTGCCAGCAGTTTCGACAGGCTCCGCTACGAGCAGTACTTC
j_call: TRBJ1-4; clone_size: NA; d_call: NA; v_call: TRBV7-2; cdr3_aa: CASSLGDTPNEKLFF; cdr3_nt: TGTGCCAGCAGCTTAGGGGACACCCCTAATGAAAAACTGTTTTTT
j_call: TRBJ1-2; clone_size: NA; d_call: TRBD1; v_call: TRBV4-2; cdr3_aa: CASSQVRVRAGQGAGGYTF; cdr3_nt: TGTGCCAGCAGCCAAGTACGGGTTCGGGCGGGACAGGGTGCGGGTGGCTACACCTTC
j_call: TRBJ1-1; clone_size: NA; d_call: NA; v_call: TRBV2; cdr3_aa: CASSDFLGNTEAFF; cdr3_nt: TGTGCCAGCAGTGATTTTCTAGGGAACACTGAAGCTTTCTTT
j_call: TRBJ1-3; clone_size: NA; d_call: TRBD1; v_call: TRBV5-1; cdr3_aa: CASSLETGGGNTIYF; cdr3_nt: TGCGCCAGCAGCTTGGAGACAGGGGGTGGAAACACCATATATTTT
j_call: TRBJ1-3; clone_size: NA; d_call: NA; v_call: TRBV28; cdr3_aa: CASSFPRSGGGSGNTIYF; cdr3_nt: TGTGCCAGCAGTTTCCCCCGATCAGGCGGGGGCTCTGGAAACACCATATATTTT
j_call: TRBJ1-4; clone_size: NA; d_call: NA; v_call: TRBV5-1; cdr3_aa: CASSLQGWDEKLFF; cdr3_nt: TGCGCCAGCAGCCTACAGGGATGGGATGAAAAACTGTTTTTT
j_call: TRBJ2-2; clone_size: once; d_call: NA; v_call: TRBV4-3; cdr3_aa: CASSQGGPNTGELFF; cdr3_nt: TGCGCCAGCAGCCAAGGGGGGCCGAACACCGGGGAGCTGTTTTTT
j_call: TRBJ2-5; clone_size: NA; d_call: NA; v_call: TRBV7-7; cdr3_aa: CASSLGEGGVQETQYF; cdr3_nt: TGTGCCAGCAGCTTAGGGGAGGGGGGCGTACAAGAGACCCAGTACTTC
j_call: TRBJ2-7; clone_size: NA; d_call: NA; v_call: TRBV27; cdr3_aa: CASSSQQGRSSYEQYF; cdr3_nt: TGTGCCAGCAGTTCACAGCAGGGGCGGAGCTCCTACGAGCAGTACTTC
j_call: TRBJ2-7; clone_size: NA; d_call: TRBD1; v_call: TRBV5-1; cdr3_aa: CASSLARQGRQQYF; cdr3_nt: TGCGCCAGCAGCTTGGCCCGACAGGGGAGACAGCAGTACTTC
j_call: TRBJ1-2; clone_size: NA; d_call: NA; v_call: TRBV28; cdr3_aa: CASSTGRGSGYTF; cdr3_nt: TGTGCCAGCAGTACTGGGCGCGGGTCTGGCTACACCTTC
j_call: TRBJ2-3; clone_size: NA; d_call: NA; v_call: TRBV4-3; cdr3_aa: CASSQVPGLSPDTQYF; cdr3_nt: TGCGCCAGCAGCCAAGTACCAGGACTCTCCCCCGATACGCAGTATTTT
j_call: TRBJ1-1; clone_size: NA; d_call: TRBD1; v_call: TRBV29-1; cdr3_aa: CSVEDPGQDYTEAFF; cdr3_nt: TGCAGCGTTGAAGATCCAGGACAGGACTACACTGAAGCTTTCTTT
j_call: TRBJ1-3; clone_size: NA; d_call: NA; v_call: TRBV12-5; cdr3_aa: CASGLFDRSGNTIYF; cdr3_nt: TGTGCTAGTGGTTTGTTCGACAGATCTGGAAACACCATATATTTT
j_call: TRBJ1-2; clone_size: NA; d_call: TRBD1; v_call: TRBV5-1; cdr3_aa: CASSRGQGHGYTF; cdr3_nt: TGCGCCAGCAGTCGCGGACAGGGACATGGCTACACCTTC
j_call: TRBJ2-1; clone_size: NA; d_call: NA; v_call: TRBV28; cdr3_aa: CASSNWDGTSTYNEQFF; cdr3_nt: TGTGCCAGCAGCAACTGGGATGGGACTTCTACCTACAATGAGCAGTTCTTC
j_call: TRBJ1-2; clone_size: NA; d_call: TRBD1; v_call: TRBV30; cdr3_aa: CASNRQGTNYGYTF; cdr3_nt: TGTGCCTCAAACAGACAGGGGACGAACTATGGCTACACCTTC
j_call: TRBJ2-7; clone_size: NA; d_call: NA; v_call: TRBV19; cdr3_aa: CASSISAGGPYEQYF; cdr3_nt: TGTGCCAGTAGTATCTCCGCCGGAGGGCCTTACGAGCAGTACTTC
j_call: TRBJ2-2; clone_size: once; d_call: TRBD2; v_call: TRBV9; cdr3_aa: CASSVSGLAGGPCTGELFF; cdr3_nt: TGTGCCAGCAGCGTGAGCGGACTAGCGGGGGGGCCGTGCACCGGGGAGCTGTTTTTT
j_call: TRBJ2-2; clone_size: NA; d_call: NA; v_call: TRBV13; cdr3_aa: CASSPGGDSTGELFF; cdr3_nt: TGTGCCAGCAGCCCCGGCGGAGATAGCACCGGGGAGCTGTTTTTT
j_call: TRBJ2-3; clone_size: NA; d_call: NA; v_call: TRBV6-1; cdr3_aa: CASTRTIASTDTQYF; cdr3_nt: TGTGCCAGCACCCGGACAATCGCTAGCACAGATACGCAGTATTTT
j_call: TRBJ1-1; clone_size: NA; d_call: NA; v_call: TRBV4-3; cdr3_aa: CASRQQGENTEAFF; cdr3_nt: TGCGCCAGCAGACAACAGGGTGAGAACACTGAAGCTTTCTTT
j_call: TRBJ2-2; clone_size: NA; d_call: TRBD2; v_call: TRBV4-1; cdr3_aa: CASSQVFGLGAGELFF; cdr3_nt: TGCGCCAGCAGCCAGGTCTTTGGACTAGGGGCCGGGGAGCTGTTTTTT
j_call: TRBJ1-6; clone_size: NA; d_call: NA; v_call: TRBV30; cdr3_aa: CAWSVLQASNSPLHF; cdr3_nt: TGTGCCTGGAGTGTACTTCAGGCCTCTAATTCCCCCCTCCACTTT
j_call: TRBJ1-6; clone_size: NA; d_call: TRBD1; v_call: TRBV5-1; cdr3_aa: CASSLARRQGVSPLHF; cdr3_nt: TGCGCCAGCAGCTTGGCCCGACGACAGGGAGTATCACCCCTCCACTTT
j_call: TRBJ2-7; clone_size: NA; d_call: TRBD2; v_call: TRBV6-6; cdr3_aa: CASSYYLAGVTYEQYF; cdr3_nt: TGTGCCAGCAGTTACTACCTAGCGGGAGTTACCTACGAGCAGTACTTC
j_call: TRBJ1-6; clone_size: few; d_call: NA; v_call: TRBV19; cdr3_aa: CASSRQKSDSPLHF; cdr3_nt: TGTGCCAGTAGCAGGCAGAAATCCGATTCACCCCTCCACTTT
j_call: TRBJ2-1; clone_size: NA; d_call: TRBD2; v_call: TRBV27; cdr3_aa: CASSSSQRGEYNEQFF; cdr3_nt: TGTGCCAGCAGTTCTAGTCAGCGGGGGGAGTACAATGAGCAGTTCTTC
j_call: TRBJ2-1; clone_size: NA; d_call: TRBD2; v_call: TRBV28; cdr3_aa: CASSPQSGGEGEQFF; cdr3_nt: TGTGCCAGCAGTCCCCAGAGCGGGGGGGAGGGTGAGCAGTTCTTC
j_call: TRBJ2-4; clone_size: NA; d_call: NA; v_call: TRBV7-2; cdr3_aa: CASSFWGGWAKNIQYF; cdr3_nt: TGTGCCAGCAGCTTCTGGGGGGGCTGGGCCAAAAACATTCAGTACTTC
j_call: TRBJ1-1; clone_size: NA; d_call: NA; v_call: TRBV12-5; cdr3_aa: CASLTGSLSSNTEAFF; cdr3_nt: TGTGCTAGCCTCACAGGGTCACTCTCATCGAACACTGAAGCTTTCTTT
j_call: TRBJ1-2; clone_size: once; d_call: NA; v_call: TRBV4-3; cdr3_aa: CASSQNLRQFRYGYTF; cdr3_nt: TGCGCCAGCAGCCAGAACCTACGACAGTTTAGGTATGGCTACACCTTC